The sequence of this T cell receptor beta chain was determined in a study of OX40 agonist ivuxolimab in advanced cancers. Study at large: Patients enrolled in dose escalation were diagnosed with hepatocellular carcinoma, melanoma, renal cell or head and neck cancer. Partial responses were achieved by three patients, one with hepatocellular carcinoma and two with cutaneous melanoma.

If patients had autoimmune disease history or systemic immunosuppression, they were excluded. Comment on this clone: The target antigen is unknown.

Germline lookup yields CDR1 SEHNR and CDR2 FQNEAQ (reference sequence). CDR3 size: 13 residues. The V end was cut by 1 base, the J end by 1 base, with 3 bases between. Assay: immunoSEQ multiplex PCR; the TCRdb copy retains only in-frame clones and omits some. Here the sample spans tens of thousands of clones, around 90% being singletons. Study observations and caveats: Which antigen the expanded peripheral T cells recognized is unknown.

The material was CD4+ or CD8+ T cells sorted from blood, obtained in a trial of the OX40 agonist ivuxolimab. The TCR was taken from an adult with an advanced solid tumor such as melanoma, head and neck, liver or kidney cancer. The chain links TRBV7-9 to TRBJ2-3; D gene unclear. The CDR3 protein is CASSLGGTDTQYF. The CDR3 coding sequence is TGTGCCAGCAGCTTAGGAGGCACAGATACGCAGTATTTT.